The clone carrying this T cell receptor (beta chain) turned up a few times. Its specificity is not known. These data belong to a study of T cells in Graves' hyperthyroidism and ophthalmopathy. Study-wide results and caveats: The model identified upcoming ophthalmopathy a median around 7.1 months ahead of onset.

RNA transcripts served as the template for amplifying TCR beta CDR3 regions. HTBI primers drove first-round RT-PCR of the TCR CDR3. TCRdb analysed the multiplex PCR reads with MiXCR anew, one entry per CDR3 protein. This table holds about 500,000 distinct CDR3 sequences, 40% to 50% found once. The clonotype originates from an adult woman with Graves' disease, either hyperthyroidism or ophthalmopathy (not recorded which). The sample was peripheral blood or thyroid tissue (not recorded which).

CDR3 in DNA: TGTGCCATCACCGCGCAGGGAACCAGCTACGAGCAGTACTTC. Protein: CAITAQGTSYEQYF. The V and J genes are TRBV10-3 and TRBJ2-7; D is perhaps TRBD1 (5 bases). V was pared by 7 bases and J by 3 bases, with 16 bases between. In germline, CDR1 is ENHRY, CDR2 SYGVKD. The CDR3 has 14 residues.